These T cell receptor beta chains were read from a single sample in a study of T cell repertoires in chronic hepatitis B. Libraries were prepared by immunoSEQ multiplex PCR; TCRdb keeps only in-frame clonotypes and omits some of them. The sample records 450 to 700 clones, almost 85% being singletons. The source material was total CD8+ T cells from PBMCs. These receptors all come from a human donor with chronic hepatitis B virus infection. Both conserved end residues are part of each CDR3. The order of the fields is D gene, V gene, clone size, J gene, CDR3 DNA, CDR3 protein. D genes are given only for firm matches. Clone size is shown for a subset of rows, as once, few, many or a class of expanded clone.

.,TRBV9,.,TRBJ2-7,TGTGCCAGCAGCGTAGATATAGGTCCCAGCTACGAGCAGTACTTC,CASSVDIGPSYEQYF
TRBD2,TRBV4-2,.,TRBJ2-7,TGTGCCAGCAGCCAAGATCTCGGGGGGGGCTCCTACGAGCAGTACTTC,CASSQDLGGGSYEQYF
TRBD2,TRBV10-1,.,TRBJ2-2,TGCGCCAGCAGTGAGGAAGGGACTATTCACCGGGGAGCTGTTTTT,CASSEEGTIHRGAVF
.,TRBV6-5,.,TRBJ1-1,TGTGCCAGCGGGGGGGCAGGTAGTAACACTGAAGCTTTCTTT,CASGGAGSNTEAFF
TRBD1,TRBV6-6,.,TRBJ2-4,TGTGCCAGCAGTCACCGACAGGGGCCAGCCAAAAACATTCAGTACTTC,CASSHRQGPAKNIQYF
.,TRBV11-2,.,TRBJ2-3,TGTGCCAGCAGCTTAATGGGCAGACCCACAGATACGCAGTATTTT,CASSLMGRPTDTQYF
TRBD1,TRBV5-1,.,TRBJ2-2,TGCGCCAGCAGCACCCGACCCGCCGGGACAGCAAACACCGGGGAGCTGTTTTTT,CASSTRPAGTANTGELFF
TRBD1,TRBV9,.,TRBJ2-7,TGTGCCAGCAGCTTATCGACAGGGTTTGACGAGCAGTACTTC,CASSLSTGFDEQYF
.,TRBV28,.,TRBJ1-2,TGTGCCAGCAGCTCCCGGGCCCTCTTACTTGGCTATGGCTACACCTTC,CASSSRALLLGYGYTF
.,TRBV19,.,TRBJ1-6,TGTGCCAGTACTCAAACAGAAAATTCACCCCTCCACTTT,CASTQTENSPLHF
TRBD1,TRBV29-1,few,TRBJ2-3,TGCAGCGTTGAAAAACTCGGACAGGGGGTGATAGATACGCAGTATTTT,CSVEKLGQGVIDTQYF
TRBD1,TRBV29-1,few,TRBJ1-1,TGCAGCGTCCTGGCAGGGGGCATCACTGAAGCTTTCTTT,CSVLAGGITEAFF
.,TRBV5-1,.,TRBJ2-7,TGCGCCAGCAGCTTCAAACTACAGGCTCACGAGCAGTACTTC,CASSFKLQAHEQYF
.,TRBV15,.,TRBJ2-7,TGTGCCACCAGCAGAGATCCGGACAAGTACGAGCAGTACTTC,CATSRDPDKYEQYF
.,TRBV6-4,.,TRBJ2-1,TGTGCCAGCGGGAGGGGGGGCAATGAGCAGTTCTTC,CASGRGGNEQFF
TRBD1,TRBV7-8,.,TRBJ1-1,TGTGCCAGCAGCTTAGTAGGGGGCTCTGAAGCTTTCTTT,CASSLVGGSEAFF
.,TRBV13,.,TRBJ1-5,TGTGCCAGCAGCTTAGGTGAGGGAACCAGCAATCAGCCCCAGCATTTT,CASSLGEGTSNQPQHF